This T cell receptor beta chain was sequenced for a study of T cells in tumors and immune-related adverse events. The protocol was immunoSEQ multiplex PCR, while the TCRdb copy is restricted to in-frame clones and leaves out a portion. This sample has fewer than 25,000 clones, with 80% to 95% found just once. Trimming removed 1 base from V and 0 bases from J, with 13 bases in between. The V gene's germline CDR1 is SGHTA and CDR2 FQGNSA. The CDR3 extends over 18 amino acids. This rearrangement joins TRBV7-2 to TRBJ1-6; D unclear. This clonotype originated in a female donor with metastatic renal cell carcinoma. The sequenced sample was lymph node tissue, obtained from a patient treated with anti-PD-1 therapy. The CDR3 region is CASSLVEVTASYNSPLHF. In DNA, the CDR3 is TGTGCCAGCAGCTTAGTTGAAGTGACGGCCTCCTATAATTCACCCCTCCACTTT.